This T cell receptor (beta chain) is drawn from a study of regulatory T cells in long-lasting Graves disease. Study summary: Patients met the persistent Graves' disease definition after over 5 years of antithyroid drugs with positive TSH receptor antibodies. General study findings and limits: Rather than thyroid tissue, only peripheral blood underwent study. Because few samples were included, accuracy may have been lower. Relative to new patients (around 1,000), persistent patients exhibited greater sharing of public clonotypes (around 2,500).

This clonotype has at least ten counts. Its matching antigen is unknown. iRepertoire HTBI primers and Arm-PCR of CDR3 regions built TCR beta libraries. TCRdb used MiXCR to reprocess the multiplex PCR reads, holding one entry per CDR3 protein. The repertoire holds 400,000 to 600,000 distinct CDR3 sequences, with 20% to 25% as singletons. This CDR3 region has 13 residues. Trimming stripped 6 bases from V and 5 bases from J, with 10 bases between. Germline values: CDR1 MDHEN, CDR2 SYDVKM. Time point reported: persistent/refractory GD, antithyroid drugs over 5 years with positive TRAb. The TCR library used RNA extracted from PBMCs.

This TCR derives from a female donor with Graves disease. This chain joins TRBV28 and TRBJ2-2, with a possible D match to TRBD1 (6 bases). Here the sequenced sample was peripheral blood mononuclear cells (PBMCs), taken when the disease was refractory, from a patient treated with antithyroid drugs. CDR3 in DNA: TGTGCCAGCAGGCCCCAGGGGACCGGGGAGCTGTTTTTT. It is translated as CASRPQGTGELFF.